This record looks at one TCR beta chain sequence and its context. Its matching antigen is unknown. The length of the CDR3 is 15 residues. CDR1 and CDR2 (germline): MNHEY, SVGAGI. V was trimmed by 0 bases and J by 5 bases, leaving 10 bases between them. Some clones are missing from TCRdb's copy, which holds only in-frame ones; the method was immunoSEQ multiplex PCR. This table holds 90,000 to 110,000 clones, around 86% found once. The data were obtained in a study of cytomegalovirus exposure and HLA in healthy donors. Looking at the study overall: The same platform was used for the 120 or so validation repertoires as for the 650 to 800 first-cohort repertoires, as reported in a later analysis. Broader study findings: According to a subsequent analysis, TCR clusters from the first cohort were inclined to appear together in the roughly 120 validation repertoires.

The sequenced sample was PBMCs. This chain uses TRBV6-5 with TRBJ1-4; no clear D. This TCR was recovered from a woman between 18 and 30 years old in good health and CMV-seropositive. In DNA form, the CDR3 reads TGTGCCAGCAGTTACTCCCTGCGGCTGAATGAAAAACTGTTTTTT. This sequence encodes CASSYSLRLNEKLFF.